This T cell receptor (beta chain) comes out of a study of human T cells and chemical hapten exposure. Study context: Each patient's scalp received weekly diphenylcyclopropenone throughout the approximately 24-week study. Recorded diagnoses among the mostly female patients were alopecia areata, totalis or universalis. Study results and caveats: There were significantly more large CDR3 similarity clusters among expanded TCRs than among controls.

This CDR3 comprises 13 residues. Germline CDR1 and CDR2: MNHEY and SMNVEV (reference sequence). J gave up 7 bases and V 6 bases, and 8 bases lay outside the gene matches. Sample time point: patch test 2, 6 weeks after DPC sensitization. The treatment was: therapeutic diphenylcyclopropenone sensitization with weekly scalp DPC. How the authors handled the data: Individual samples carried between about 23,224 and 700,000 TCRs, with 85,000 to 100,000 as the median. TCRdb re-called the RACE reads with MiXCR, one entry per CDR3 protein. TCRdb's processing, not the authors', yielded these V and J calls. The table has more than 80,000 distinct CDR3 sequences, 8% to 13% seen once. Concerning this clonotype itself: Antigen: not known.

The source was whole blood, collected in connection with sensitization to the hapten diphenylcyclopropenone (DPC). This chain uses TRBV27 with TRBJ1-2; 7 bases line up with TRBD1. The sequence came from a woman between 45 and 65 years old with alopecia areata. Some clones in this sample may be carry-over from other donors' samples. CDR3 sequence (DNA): TGTGCCAGCAGGAGAACAGGGGTGGCTGGCTACACCTTC. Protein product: CASRRTGVAGYTF.